Below, 4 T cell receptor beta chains from the same sample are listed, as sequenced in a study of T cell responses to AZD1222 COVID-19 vaccine (dated by TCRdb to the early 2020s). The library was made by the immunoSEQ multiplex PCR assay. TCRdb stores this immuneACCESS table with in-frame sequences only. Part of the clones is absent; in the studies checked, under half of the shortfall reflects unresolved V genes, and no reason is known for the rest. In this sample the table shows 90,000 to 150,000 clones, around 87% of which occur a single time. The ten biggest clones cover roughly 12% of the sample. This sample's time point label indicates: baseline before first vaccination. The sample in question was peripheral blood, obtained on day 0 of AZD1222 vaccination. The receptors originated from an adult in good health.

The chain combines TRBV7-2 with TRBJ2-5; weak D call: TRBD2 (5 bases). The CDR3 sequence is 15 residues long. V lost 0 bases to trimming and J lost 4 bases, with 12 bases between them. CDR1 and CDR2 (germline): SGHTA, FQGNSA. The CDR3 DNA sequence: TGTGCCAGCAGCTTAGCATCGACGGGGAGAGAGACCCAGTACTTC. Amino acids: CASSLASTGRETQYF.

This chain links TRBV5-4 with TRBJ2-4; perhaps D is TRBD1 or TRBD2 (6 bases each). The CDR3 runs to 16 residues. The ends were cut back, 0 bases at V and 0 bases at J, with 10 bases in the middle. Germline CDR1 SGHNT, CDR2 YYREEE (reference sequence). CDR3 coding DNA: TGTGCCAGCAGCTTGGCGGGGGCGGGAGCCAAAAACATTCAGTACTTC. Translation: CASSLAGAGAKNIQYF.

This chain uses TRBV6-5 with TRBJ1-2; 10 bases map to TRBD1. J lost 4 bases, V lost 6 bases, and 2 bases had no gene match. The germline V gene has CDR1 MNHEY and CDR2 SVGAGI. The CDR3 is made up of 13 amino acids. The CDR3 bases are TGTGCCAGCAGCCGACAGGGGGCCTATGGCTACACCTTC. This translates into CASSRQGAYGYTF.

The chain recombines TRBV5-1 with TRBJ2-3; 9 positions agree with TRBD2. There are 15 residues in the CDR3. Germline V lookup: CDR1 SGHRS, CDR2 YFSETQ. The V segment lost 4 bases and the J segment 0 bases; nucleotides outside the gene matches: 3. This CDR3 reads CASSPTSGSTDTQYF. Written as DNA, the CDR3 is TGCGCCAGCAGCCCAACTAGCGGGAGCACAGATACGCAGTATTTT. Drawing the rest from reference TRBV5-1 and TRBJ2-3, the complete variable domain is KAGVTQTPRYLIKTRGQQVTLSCSPISGHRSVSWYQQTPGQGLQFLFEYFSETQRNKGNFPGRFSGRQFSNSRSEMNVSTLELGDSALYLCASSPTSGSTDTQYFGPGTRLTVL.